Listed here are 21 T cell receptor beta chains from one sample, sequenced in a study of OX40 agonist ivuxolimab in advanced cancers. Assay used: immunoSEQ multiplex PCR; TCRdb lists only in-frame clones, some missing. Of 71,000 or so clones in the sample, 75% to 85% were seen once. The specimen was CD4+ or CD8+ T cells sorted from blood, collected in a trial of the OX40 agonist ivuxolimab. Receptor source: an adult with an advanced solid tumor such as melanoma, head and neck, liver or kidney cancer.

The chain carries TRBV27 and TRBJ2-7; 7 nucleotides line up with TRBD2. The CDR3 contains 13 residues. Germline assignment: CDR1 MNHEY and CDR2 SMNVEV (reference sequence). Germline trimming cut 5 bases from V and 5 bases from J; bases unmatched to any gene: 6. CDR3 nucleotide sequence: TGTGCCAGCAGTGTACCCGGGAGGAACGAGCAGTACTTC. The encoded protein is CASSVPGRNEQYF.

The chain is built from TRBV27 and TRBJ2-1, with a tentative D call TRBD1 (6 bases). The V and J ends lost 1 base and 4 bases respectively, with 11 bases between them. CDR3 length: 15 residues. Germline CDR1 MNHEY, CDR2 SMNVEV (reference sequence). In DNA form, the CDR3 reads TGTGCCAGCAGTTTATGGGCAGGGGCGTACAATGAGCAGTTCTTC. Its protein is CASSLWAGAYNEQFF.

The rearrangement joins TRBV7-3 to TRBJ2-2; 9 bases map to TRBD2. J lost 6 bases, V lost 2 bases, and 7 bases had no gene match. The CDR3 covers 16 residues. Germline V gene sequence: CDR1 SGHTA, CDR2 FQGTGA. The CDR3 coding sequence is TGTGCCAGCAGCTTACAAGCGGGGGGTTACGCCGGGGAGCTGTTTTTT. This codes for CASSLQAGGYAGELFF. The whole variable domain, remainder taken from reference TRBV7-3 and TRBJ2-2, is GAGVSQTPSNKVTEKGKYVELRCDPISGHTALYWYRQSLGQGPEFLIYFQGTGAADDSGLPNDRFFAVRPEGSVSTLKIQRTERGDSAVYLCASSLQAGGYAGELFFGEGSRLTVL.

The chain uses TRBV2 and TRBJ1-4; no definite D call. Germline V gives CDR1 SNHLY, CDR2 FYNNEI. V dropped 2 bases and J dropped 13 bases, with 11 bases sitting between them. The CDR3 spans 12 residues. The CDR3 sequence is CASSELGQVLFF. The DNA of the CDR3 is TGTGCCAGCAGTGAATTAGGGCAAGTACTGTTTTTT.

The V call is TRBV6-1, the J call TRBJ2-2; 7 positions agree with TRBD1. Germline V lookup: CDR1 MNHNS, CDR2 SASEGT. This CDR3 is built from 16 residues. The V segment lost 2 bases and the J segment 4 bases; nucleotides outside the gene matches: 7. The CDR3 nucleotides read TGTGCCAGCAGTGAATTAGGAACAGGGGCCACCGGGGAGCTGTTTTTT. Protein sequence: CASSELGTGATGELFF.

This clone was found a few times. The V gene is TRBV27, the J gene TRBJ2-7, with a possible D match to TRBD2 (5 bases). The CDR3 is 17 amino acids. The V gene lost 0 bases and the J gene lost 3 bases, with 18 bases spanning the gap. The germline V gene has CDR1 MNHEY and CDR2 SMNVEV (reference sequence). CDR3 sequence: CASSLSDPHLLGYEQYF. DNA of the CDR3: TGTGCCAGCAGTTTATCGGACCCCCACCTACTAGGCTACGAGCAGTACTTC.

J is TRBJ2-7 and V is TRBV5-4; no clear D gene. The CDR3 runs to 12 residues. CDR1 is SGHNT, CDR2 YYREEE, per germline (reference sequence). With 4 bases removed from V and 0 bases from J, the gap between germline ends came to 5 bases. The CDR3 is CASSQSSYEQYF. The CDR3 nucleotides are TGTGCCAGCAGCCAGAGCTCCTACGAGCAGTACTTC.

V usage is TRBV15 and J usage is TRBJ1-5, with 7 positions matching TRBD1. The CDR3 is 15 residues long. Germline-derived CDR1 and CDR2 are LNHNV and YYDKDF (reference sequence). Trimming removed 1 base from V and 6 bases from J; junction bases left unmatched: 6. The CDR3 bases are TGTGCCACCAGCAGAGGTCAGGGGGAGTCTCAGCCCCAGCATTTT. Translation: CATSRGQGESQPQHF.

The chain has TRBV7-2 and TRBJ2-3, with D possibly TRBD2 on 6 matching bases. The germline CDR1 and CDR2 sequences are SGHTA and FQGNSA. V lost 3 bases, J lost 9 bases, and 19 bases lay in between. This CDR3 comprises 15 residues. The CDR3 loop reads CASSLKPGDYGTQYF. CDR3 DNA: TGTGCCAGCAGCTTGAAACCGGGAGATTACGGAACGCAGTATTTT.

The chain employs TRBV6-6 and TRBJ2-7; 7 bases align to TRBD1. Germline V lookup: CDR1 MNHNY, CDR2 SVGAGI (reference sequence). The CDR3 totals 12 residues. The V segment lost 5 bases and the J segment 6 bases; nucleotides outside the gene matches: 4. CDR3 amino acids: CASSVQGSEQYF. The DNA of the CDR3 is TGTGCCAGCAGTGTACAGGGGAGCGAGCAGTACTTC.

This clone was seen just once. The V and J genes are TRBV7-2 and TRBJ1-2; TRBD1 might be the D (6 bases). The length of the CDR3 is 15 residues. With 5 bases removed from V and 1 base from J, the gap between germline ends came to 14 bases. Per the germline V gene, CDR1 is SGHTA and CDR2 is FQGNSA. The CDR3 coding sequence is TGTGCCAGCAGCCCCGGGACATTTATTAACTATGGCTACACCTTC. Protein: CASSPGTFINYGYTF. The complete variable domain, with remaining parts taken from reference TRBV7-2 and TRBJ1-2, reads GAGVSQSPSNKVTEKGKDVELRCDPISGHTALYWYRQSLGQGLEFLIYFQGNSAPDKSGLPSDRFSAERTGGSVSTLTIQRTQQEDSAVYLCASSPGTFINYGYTFGSGTRLTVV.

This clone was seen a single time. V is TRBV5-6 and J is TRBJ2-6; D not certain. Germline V gene lookup returns CDR1 SGHDT and CDR2 YYEEEE. This CDR3 is built from 15 residues. V lost 2 bases, J lost 0 bases, and 6 bases lay in between. Here the CDR3 DNA reads TGTGCCAGCAGCTTCAGGTCCTCTGGGGCCAACGTCCTGACTTTC. Translated: CASSFRSSGANVLTF. Based on the CDR3 plus reference TRBV5-6 and TRBJ2-6, the full variable domain is DAGVTQSPTHLIKTRGQQVTLRCSPKSGHDTVSWYQQALGQGPQFIFQYYEEEERQRGNFPDRFSGHQFPNYSSELNVNALLLGDSALYLCASSFRSSGANVLTFGAGSRLTVL.

In this sample, this clone turned up a few times. The chain links TRBV19 to TRBJ1-2; 7 bases fit TRBD1. With 6 bases clipped from V and 4 bases from J, the junction kept 20 bases outside the gene matches. CDR1 is LNHDA, CDR2 SQIVND, per germline (reference sequence). CDR3 length: 18 residues. As DNA, the CDR3 is TGTGCCAGTAGCCCCCTCAACCCTGGGACAGAATTGACCTATGGCTACACCTTC. It is translated as CASSPLNPGTELTYGYTF.

V gene TRBV2 combines with J gene TRBJ2-7, with no clear D. CDR1 is SNHLY and CDR2 is FYNNEI in the germline V gene. The V and J ends lost 6 bases and 1 base respectively, with 7 bases between them. This CDR3 has 12 residues. The CDR3 protein is CASRSESYEQYF. The DNA for the CDR3 is TGTGCCAGCAGATCAGAATCCTACGAGCAGTACTTC.

The V call is TRBV2, the J call TRBJ2-7; no definite D call. Trimming cost V 6 bases and J 1 base, with 10 bases left between them. The CDR3 runs 13 residues. Germline V gives CDR1 SNHLY, CDR2 FYNNEI. The CDR3 loop reads CASRAYVSYEQYV. CDR3 coding DNA: TGTGCCAGCAGGGCCTACGTATCCTACGAGCAGTACGTC.

This sequence joins TRBV27 and TRBJ2-7; 8 nucleotides align to TRBD1. The CDR3 consists of 14 residues. The V segment lost 8 bases and the J segment 2 bases; nucleotides outside the gene matches: 8. Germline assignment: CDR1 MNHEY and CDR2 SMNVEV (reference sequence). The CDR3 region has the DNA TGTGCCAGCCGAATCGACAGGGGCCCCTACGAGCAGTACTTC. Translation gives CASRIDRGPYEQYF.

The V call is TRBV6-5, the J call TRBJ2-7; either TRBD1 or TRBD2 may fit D (5 bases each). The germline V and J ends were trimmed by 5 bases and 2 bases, with 16 bases remaining between them. There are 15 residues in the CDR3. Germline lookup yields CDR1 MNHEY and CDR2 SVGAGI. For the CDR3, the DNA is TGTGCCAGCAGTAGGGGTAGGGACCAGACCTACGAGCAGTACTTC. Amino acids: CASSRGRDQTYEQYF.

A few counts support this clone. V gene TRBV18 combines with J gene TRBJ2-3; D gene unclear. Germline CDR1 and CDR2: KGHSH and LQKENI. The length of the CDR3 is 16 residues. Trimming pared 0 bases from V and 1 base from J, leaving 11 bases between. DNA for the CDR3: TGTGCCAGCTCACCACCCGGTCCAGTACGCACAGATACGCAGTATTTT. The encoded protein is CASSPPGPVRTDTQYF.

V and J are TRBV5-1 and TRBJ2-5, with D perhaps TRBD1 (6 bases). In germline, CDR1 is SGHRS, CDR2 YFSETQ. This CDR3 is built from 16 residues. V lost 3 bases and J lost 0, with 15 bases in between. CDR3 sequence (DNA): TGCGCCAGCAGCTCAGGGGACCGAACCTACCAAGAGACCCAGTACTTC. Amino acid sequence: CASSSGDRTYQETQYF. Together with reference TRBV5-1 and TRBJ2-5, the CDR3 gives the full variable domain: KAGVTQTPRYLIKTRGQQVTLSCSPISGHRSVSWYQQTPGQGLQFLFEYFSETQRNKGNFPGRFSGRQFSNSRSEMNVSTLELGDSALYLCASSSGDRTYQETQYFGPGTRLLVL.

The rearrangement links TRBV6-5 to TRBJ2-3; a possible D gene is TRBD2 (6 bases). Germline values: CDR1 MNHEY, CDR2 SVGAGI. Trimming shortened V by 6 bases and J by 1 base, and 14 bases separated the two germline ends. The CDR3 contains 15 residues. The CDR3, as DNA: TGTGCCAGCAGGACACAGCCTAGCGGCACAGATACGCAGTATTTT. Translating gives CASRTQPSGTDTQYF.

This clone was seen only a few times. J is TRBJ2-1 and V is TRBV11-3; D assignment may be TRBD1 or TRBD2 (5 bases each). Germline-derived CDR1 and CDR2 are SGHNT and YENEEA. Deletions cut 4 bases from V and 5 bases from J, with 9 bases between. This CDR3 spans 13 amino acids. CDR3 residues: CASSSGQHNEQFF. The DNA for the CDR3 is TGTGCCAGCAGCTCGGGGCAGCACAATGAGCAGTTCTTC.